This T cell receptor beta chain was recovered during a study of read filtering for tumor transcriptome and immune sequencing. In its sample, this clonotype was seen many times. From roughly 400 ng of RNA, a library with molecular barcoded alpha/delta and beta/gamma adaptors was made. One entry per CDR3 protein results from TCRdb running MiXCR on the reads. Altogether around 140,000 distinct CDR3 sequences are present, around 13% being singletons, with the ten largest covering about 8.6%. V lost 5 bases and J lost 5; bases outside the gene matches: 7. Germline values: CDR1 DFQATT, CDR2 SNEGSKA (reference sequence). The CDR3 is 14 amino acids.

The clonotype originates from a donor at least 40 years old with multiple myeloma. The chain uses TRBV20-1 and TRBJ2-1; 9 nucleotides line up with TRBD2. Sequenced sample: a population of CD138-negative cells sorted from bone marrow. The CDR3 region has the DNA TGCAGTGCTGGTATAGCGGGAGCAAACAATGAGCAGTTCTTC. This translates into CSAGIAGANNEQFF.